This T cell receptor (beta chain) appears in the sequencing data of a study of blood T cell repertoires in COVID-19. Study at large: Samples representing acute and convalescent COVID-19 were sourced from the United States, Italy and Spain.

The germline CDR1 and CDR2 sequences are SQVTM and ANQGSEA. The CDR3 extends over 14 amino acids. V dropped 8 bases and J dropped 7; count of bases not matched to a gene: 12. As handled by the study authors: It was from reference gene primer amplification that nucleated cell counts were estimated. Libraries were prepared by immunoSEQ multiplex PCR; TCRdb keeps only in-frame clonotypes and omits some of them. V, J and clone size are those of that table, while D and trimming were read from the DNA. The data contain over 200,000 clones, over 75% of them singletons. Specimen: peripheral blood. This clonotype was obtained from a woman older than 75 with acute or convalescent COVID-19. This chain connects TRBV29-1 to TRBJ2-1; 9 bases are a match to TRBD2. CDR3 sequence reads: CSNLLAGRGNEQFF. CDR3 coding DNA: TGCAGCAATCTTCTAGCGGGACGGGGGAATGAGCAGTTCTTC.